This T cell receptor beta chain was recorded in a study of OX40 agonist ivuxolimab in advanced cancers. Sequencing used immunoSEQ multiplex PCR; TCRdb keeps in-frame clones, though not all of them. Counted here are approximately 58,000 clones, about 84% occurring once; the ten biggest clones make up under 3%. This clone was seen a single time. What it recognizes is unknown. The study's findings and limits: Some of the lowest clonal expansion was seen in partial responders at 0.1-3.0 mg/kg.

The CDR3 is made up of 15 amino acids. The germline gives CDR1 SGHTA, CDR2 FQGNSA. The J segment lost 9 bases and the V segment lost 5 bases, leaving 6 bases of the junction unmatched. The rearrangement uses TRBV7-2 and TRBJ2-1; 14 bases agree with TRBD2. This sample comprised CD4+ or CD8+ T cells sorted from blood, obtained in a trial of the OX40 agonist ivuxolimab. The sequence was obtained from an adult with an advanced solid tumor such as melanoma, head and neck, liver or kidney cancer. The CDR3 coding sequence is TGTGCCAGCAGCAAGACTAGCGGGGGGGCGGGTGAGCAGTTCTTC. The encoded protein is CASSKTSGGAGEQFF.